This entry is about one TCR beta chain. RNA transcripts yielded amplified TCR beta CDR3 regions. First-round RT-PCR targeting the TCR CDR3 was performed with the HTBI primer set. TCRdb used MiXCR to reprocess the multiplex PCR reads, holding one entry per CDR3 protein. The table has roughly 400,000 distinct CDR3 sequences, around an eighth seen once. This entry belongs to a study of T cells in Graves' hyperthyroidism and ophthalmopathy. From germline, CDR1 is LNHNV and CDR2 YYDKDF (reference sequence). Between the trimmed V and J ends, which lost 0 bases and 9 bases, there was a span of 14 bases. The CDR3 sequence is 15 residues long.

The V gene is TRBV15, the J gene TRBJ2-2; D remains unclear. Input material: blood. The TCR was taken from a man aged 45-65 years with Graves' ophthalmopathy. The CDR3 DNA is TGTGCCACCAGCAGAGATCGGGCTGGGGTTTGGGAGCTGTTTTTT. It specifies CATSRDRAGVWELFF.